These 5 T cell receptor beta chains share one sample of origin, sequenced in a study of blood T cell repertoires in COVID-19. Produced via immunoSEQ multiplex PCR; TCRdb's table is partial and in-frame only. Of just over 250,000 clones detected, about 87% appear once; the ten largest clones hold less than 5%. The sequenced sample was peripheral blood. Source of these receptors: a man between 60 and 70 years old who had recovered from COVID-19.

The chain employs TRBV2 and TRBJ2-7, with TRBD1 matching 7 bases. The V gene's germline CDR1 is SNHLY and CDR2 FYNNEI. This CDR3 is built from 14 residues. V was clipped by 8 bases and J by 5 bases; unmatched bases: 12. CDR3 in amino acids: CASAHRGDSDEQYF. CDR3 in DNA: TGTGCCAGCGCCCACAGGGGAGACTCGGACGAGCAGTACTTC.

The J gene is TRBJ1-2, the V gene TRBV12-3 or TRBV12-4, with D maybe TRBD1 (5 bases). Trimming stripped 1 base from V and 4 bases from J, with 7 bases between. This CDR3 is built from 13 residues. CDR3 sequence reads: CASSLETVYGYTF. CDR3 nucleotide sequence: TGTGCCAGCAGTTTAGAGACAGTCTATGGCTACACCTTC.

V and J are TRBV27 and TRBJ1-5; 7 bases agree with TRBD1. With 5 bases clipped from V and 0 bases from J, the junction kept 7 bases outside the gene matches. This CDR3 is 16 amino acids long. Germline V lookup: CDR1 MNHEY, CDR2 SMNVEV (reference sequence). Here the CDR3 reads CASSPGTAYSNQPQHF. CDR3 DNA sequence: TGTGCCAGCAGTCCCGGGACAGCTTATAGCAATCAGCCCCAGCATTTT.

CDR3 DNA: TGTGCCAGTAGTATCCTCGGGATTTATAATCAGCCCCAGCATTTT. This gives the protein CASSILGIYNQPQHF. The chain uses TRBV19 and TRBJ1-5; no firm D call. In germline, CDR1 is LNHDA, CDR2 SQIVND (reference sequence). This CDR3 is 15 amino acids long. The ends were cut back, 3 bases at V and 4 bases at J, with 13 bases in the middle.

This clone has only one observation. The chain links TRBV4-1 to TRBJ1-2; 10 bases map to TRBD1. This CDR3 is built from 15 residues. Germline CDR1 is MGHRA and CDR2 is YSYEKL. V lost 1 base to trimming and J lost 2 bases; unmatched junction nucleotides: 1. For the CDR3, the DNA is TGCGCCAGCAGCCAAGGGACAGGGGGAAACTATGGCTACACCTTC. Protein: CASSQGTGGNYGYTF.